Following are 21 T cell receptor beta chains from one sample sequenced in a study of cytomegalovirus exposure and HLA in healthy donors. PCR amplification relied on 60 Vbeta primers (plus 13 Jbeta primers). Sequencing was performed with immunoSEQ multiplex PCR; in TCRdb, only in-frame clones are kept and a portion is missing. The sample shows approximately 140,000 clones, 70% to 90% of them seen only once. Sequencing was done on a sample of PBMCs. These receptors were obtained from a boy between 5 and 17 years old in good health and CMV-seronegative.

The CDR3 bases are TGTGCCAGCAGCTTACCCGGACAGGGCTTCAGTGAGCAGTTCTTC. It encodes CASSLPGQGFSEQFF. This rearrangement joins TRBV7-9 to TRBJ2-1, with 8 bases aligning to TRBD1. Germline CDR1 and CDR2: SEHNR and FQNEAQ (reference sequence). J was trimmed by 9 bases and V by 2 bases; bases with no gene match: 9. This CDR3 region has 15 residues.

This rearrangement joins TRBV6-4 to TRBJ2-1; 8 nucleotides align to TRBD1. This CDR3 region has 16 residues. Germline CDR1 is MRHNA and CDR2 is SNTAGT. V trimming: 1 base; J trimming: 6 bases; junction bases outside the gene matches: 8. This chain's CDR3 is CASSDWLGQGANEQFF. In DNA, the CDR3 is TGTGCCAGCAGTGACTGGTTAGGTCAGGGGGCCAATGAGCAGTTCTTC.

This sequence joins TRBV7-2 and TRBJ1-5; a possible D gene is TRBD1 (6 bases). Germline loops: CDR1 SGHTA, CDR2 FQGNSA. The CDR3 is 16 residues long. V was shortened by 4 bases and J by 8 bases, with 21 bases between the two germline ends. CDR3 DNA: TGTGCCAGCAGCTCTGGACAGCAGTCTCTCTCGGAGCCCCAGCATTTT. The encoded protein is CASSSGQQSLSEPQHF.

The chain uses TRBV19 and TRBJ1-2; 10 bases map to TRBD1. The CDR3 is 14 amino acids. Germline V CDR1 and CDR2: LNHDA, SQIVND (reference sequence). Trimming cost V 4 bases and J 4 bases; bases outside gene matches: 3. CDR3 DNA: TGTGCCAGTAGTACCGGGACAGGGGTCTATGGCTACACCTTC. Translation gives CASSTGTGVYGYTF.

The V and J genes are TRBV4-2 and TRBJ2-5; 10 nucleotides match TRBD2. The V and J ends lost 1 base and 4 bases, in that order; junction bases with no gene match: 3. This CDR3 spans 15 amino acids. CDR1 and CDR2 (germline): LGHNA, YNFKEQ. CDR3 in DNA: TGTGCCAGCAGCCAAGGGCTAGCGGGGGCAGAGACCCAGTACTTC. Amino acids: CASSQGLAGAETQYF.

The CDR3 loop reads CASSPRGYNEQFF. DNA for the CDR3: TGTGCCAGCAGCCCTAGGGGCTACAATGAGCAGTTCTTC. V is TRBV5-4 and J is TRBJ2-1; weak D call: TRBD1 (5 bases). Between the trimmed V and J ends, which lost 4 bases and 3 bases, there was a span of 8 bases. Germline values: CDR1 SGHNT, CDR2 YYREEE (reference sequence). CDR3 length equals 13 residues.

Concerning this clone: Different DNA sequences within this sample yield the same CDR3. The rearrangement uses TRBV19 and TRBJ2-7, with D perhaps TRBD1 (5 bases). Trimming shortened V by 2 bases and J by 0 bases, and 5 bases separated the two germline ends. The length of the CDR3 is 13 residues. Germline V lookup: CDR1 LNHDA, CDR2 SQIVND (reference sequence). The CDR3 coding sequence is TGTGCCAGTAGTATACAGGGCTCCTACGAGCAGTACTTC. It codes for CASSIQGSYEQYF.

The chain links TRBV4-2 to TRBJ1-2; tentative D call: TRBD1 (5 bases). The CDR3 spans 14 residues. V lost 1 base, J lost 5 bases, and 11 bases lay in between. From germline, CDR1 is LGHNA and CDR2 YNFKEQ. The DNA for the CDR3 is TGTGCCAGCAGCCAAGCCACAGGTCCGTATGGCTACACCTTC. Translated, it gives CASSQATGPYGYTF.

The V gene is TRBV14, the J gene TRBJ1-4, with TRBD1 matching 7 bases. V was clipped by 0 bases and J by 3 bases; unmatched bases: 4. The germline gives CDR1 SGHDN, CDR2 FVKESK. This CDR3 is 16 amino acids long. The CDR3 DNA follows: TGTGCCAGCAGCCAAGATATTGGGACAGCTAATGAAAAACTGTTTTTT. Translation: CASSQDIGTANEKLFF.

This sequence joins TRBV11-1 and TRBJ1-2; D remains ambiguous. The CDR3 sequence is 14 residues long. V lost 8 bases, J lost 2 bases, and 15 bases lay in between. The germline V gene encodes CDR1 SGHAT and CDR2 FQDESV (reference sequence). Here the CDR3 reads CASRSAEANYGYTF. The CDR3 nucleotides are TGTGCCAGCCGCTCCGCGGAGGCCAACTATGGCTACACCTTC.

This clone is a singleton in its sample. This chain uses TRBV5-8 with TRBJ2-2; no clear D gene. Trimming shortened V by 0 bases and J by 0 bases, and 6 bases separated the two germline ends. There are 15 residues in the CDR3. The germline V gene has CDR1 SGHTS and CDR2 YDEGEE. Here the CDR3 reads CASSLGAANTGELFF. CDR3 coding DNA: TGTGCCAGCAGCTTGGGGGCAGCGAACACCGGGGAGCTGTTTTTT.

The CDR3 loop reads CASSLDSFRGTEAFF. For the CDR3, the DNA is TGTGCCAGCAGCTTAGACTCATTCCGGGGGACTGAAGCTTTCTTT. The chain uses TRBV7-9 and TRBJ1-1, with D possibly being TRBD1 (5 bases). CDR1 and CDR2 from the germline V gene are SEHNR and FQNEAQ (reference sequence). With 1 base removed from V and 5 bases from J, the gap between germline ends came to 14 bases. The CDR3 spans 15 residues. Together with reference TRBV7-9 and TRBJ1-1, the CDR3 gives the full variable domain: DTGVSQNPRHKITKRGQNVTFRCDPISEHNRLYWYRQTLGQGPEFLTYFQNEAQLEKSRLLSDRFSAERPKGSFSTLEIQRTEQGDSAMYLCASSLDSFRGTEAFFGQGTRLTVV.

As to this clone: The germline gene is not matched at one end of the junction; a read error may be the cause. The rearrangement uses TRBV7-6 and TRBJ2-2; D unclear. This CDR3 is built from 15 residues. CDR1 SGHVS and CDR2 FNYEAQ come from the germline V gene. The CDR3 region has the DNA TGTGCCACCAGCTTAGACGCCCGCAGAACCGGGGAGCTGTTTTTT. This gives the protein CATSLDARRTGELFF.

The chain combines TRBV5-8 with TRBJ1-5; 7 bases are shared with TRBD1. V was pared by 0 bases and J by 7 bases, with 7 bases of the junction left unmatched. Per the germline V gene, CDR1 is SGHTS and CDR2 is YDEGEE. The length of the CDR3 is 15 residues. This CDR3 is CASSLGGGRRQPQHF. Written as DNA, the CDR3 is TGTGCCAGCAGCTTGGGAGGGGGCAGGCGACAGCCCCAGCATTTT.

The rearrangement links TRBV25-1 to TRBJ1-2, with D possibly being TRBD1 (5 bases). Germline V lookup: CDR1 MGHDK, CDR2 SYGVNS. The CDR3 spans 15 residues. Deletions cut 1 base from V and 9 bases from J, with 18 bases between. The CDR3 is CASSEFRAGSGSYTF. The CDR3 DNA reads as TGTGCCAGCAGTGAATTCAGGGCAGGGTCTGGCAGCTACACCTTC.

DNA for the CDR3: TGTGCCAGCAGTGAAGGGAACGGGGGAGAGACCCAGTACTTC. Translation gives CASSEGNGGETQYF. V and J are TRBV6-1 and TRBJ2-5; a possible D gene is TRBD2 (6 bases). The CDR3 loop spans 14 amino acids. V was pared by 1 base and J by 4 bases, with 10 bases between. Germline CDR1 and CDR2: MNHNS and SASEGT.

Only a few counts were recorded for this clone. The rearrangement joins TRBV9 to TRBJ2-3; 8 bases agree with TRBD2. CDR1 and CDR2 (germline): SGDLS, YYNGEE. The V and J ends lost 1 base and 4 bases, in that order; junction bases with no gene match: 8. The CDR3 runs 16 residues. For the CDR3, the DNA is TGTGCCAGCAGCGTATCGTTGGCGGGAGGATCAGATACGCAGTATTTT. This sequence encodes CASSVSLAGGSDTQYF.

The chain carries TRBV6-1 and TRBJ2-5; 7 nucleotides align to TRBD1. The J call may not be correct, given that the DNA end is closer to TRBJ2-7. This CDR3 spans 13 amino acids. Germline V gene lookup returns CDR1 MNHNS and CDR2 SASEGT. CDR3 bases: TGTGCCAGCAGTGAAACAGGGGACCACGAGCAGTACTTC. This translates into CASSETGDHEQYF.

This clone showed up just a few times. The chain has TRBV6-1 and TRBJ2-1; D remains unclear. With 7 bases removed from V and 0 bases from J, the gap between germline ends came to 10 bases. Germline loops: CDR1 MNHNS, CDR2 SASEGT. The CDR3 is made up of 14 amino acids. In DNA, the CDR3 is TGTGCCAGCACCCCCCTTAACTCCTACAATGAGCAGTTCTTC. This translates into CASTPLNSYNEQFF.

A few counts support this clone. The chain couples TRBV10-3 to TRBJ2-3; 7 bases are a match to TRBD2. Per germline, CDR1 ENHRY and CDR2 SYGVKD. With 4 bases clipped from V and 4 bases from J, the junction kept 8 bases outside the gene matches. CDR3 length: 15 amino acids. CDR3 residues: CAISGAAGSADTQYF. CDR3 nucleotides: TGTGCCATCAGTGGCGCAGCGGGGTCGGCAGATACGCAGTATTTT.

This chain connects TRBV4-3 to TRBJ1-6; D may be TRBD1 (6 bases). CDR3 length: 12 amino acids. Per the germline V gene, CDR1 is LGHNA and CDR2 is YSLEER. Trimming stripped 7 bases from V and 9 bases from J, with 10 bases between. Here the CDR3 DNA reads TGCGCCAGCAATCAAGGGGGTTCACCCCTCCACTTT. Translation gives CASNQGGSPLHF.